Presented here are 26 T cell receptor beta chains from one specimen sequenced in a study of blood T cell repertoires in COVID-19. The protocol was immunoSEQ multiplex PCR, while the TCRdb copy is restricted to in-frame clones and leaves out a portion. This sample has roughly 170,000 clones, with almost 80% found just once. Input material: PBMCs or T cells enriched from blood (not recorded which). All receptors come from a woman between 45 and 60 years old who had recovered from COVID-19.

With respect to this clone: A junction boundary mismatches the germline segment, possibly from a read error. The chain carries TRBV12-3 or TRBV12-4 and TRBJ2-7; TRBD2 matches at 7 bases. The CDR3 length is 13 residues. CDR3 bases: TGTGCCAGCAGTCCCGCCAGCGGGACTTTACGGGACTTC. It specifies CASSPASGTLRDF.

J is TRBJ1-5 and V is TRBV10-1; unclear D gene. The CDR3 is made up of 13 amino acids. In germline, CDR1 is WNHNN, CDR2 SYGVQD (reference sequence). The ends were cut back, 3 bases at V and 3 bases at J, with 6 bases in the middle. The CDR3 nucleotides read TGCGCCAGCAGTGACGGACTCAATCAGCCCCAGCATTTT. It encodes CASSDGLNQPQHF.

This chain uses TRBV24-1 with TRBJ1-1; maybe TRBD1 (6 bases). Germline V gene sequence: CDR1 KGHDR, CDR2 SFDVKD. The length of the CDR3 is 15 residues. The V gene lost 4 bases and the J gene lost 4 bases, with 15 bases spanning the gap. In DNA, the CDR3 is TGTGCCACCAGTGAGTCTCGCGGGGGCTTCACTGAAGCTTTCTTT. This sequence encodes CATSESRGGFTEAFF.

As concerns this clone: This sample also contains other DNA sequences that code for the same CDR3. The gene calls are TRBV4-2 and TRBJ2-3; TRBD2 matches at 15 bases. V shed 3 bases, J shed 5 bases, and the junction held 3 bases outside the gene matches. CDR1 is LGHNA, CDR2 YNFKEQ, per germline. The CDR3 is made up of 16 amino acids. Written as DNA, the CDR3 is TGTGCCAGCAGCCAGGGACTAGCGGGAGGTGGAGATACGCAGTATTTT. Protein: CASSQGLAGGGDTQYF.

The CDR3 DNA reads TGTGCCAGCAGGGGGACTAGCGGGATTCAAGAGACCCAGTACTTC. The encoded protein is CASRGTSGIQETQYF. The chain combines TRBV28 with TRBJ2-5; 13 nucleotides align to TRBD2. Germline lookup yields CDR1 MDHEN and CDR2 SYDVKM. The J segment lost 2 bases and the V segment lost 6 bases, leaving 3 bases of the junction unmatched. CDR3 length equals 15 residues.

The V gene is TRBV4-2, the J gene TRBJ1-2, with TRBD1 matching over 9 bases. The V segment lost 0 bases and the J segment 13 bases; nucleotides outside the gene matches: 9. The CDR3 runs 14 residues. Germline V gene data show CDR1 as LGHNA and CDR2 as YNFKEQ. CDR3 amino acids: CASSQDPDRGDSTF. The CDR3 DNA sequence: TGTGCCAGCAGCCAAGACCCCGACAGGGGGGATTCCACCTTC.

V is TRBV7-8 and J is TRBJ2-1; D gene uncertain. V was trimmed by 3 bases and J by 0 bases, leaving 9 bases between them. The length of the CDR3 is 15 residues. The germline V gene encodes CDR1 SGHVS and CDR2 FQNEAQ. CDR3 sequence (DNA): TGTGCCAGCAGCTTTGCGACTGGCTCCTACAATGAGCAGTTCTTC. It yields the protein CASSFATGSYNEQFF.

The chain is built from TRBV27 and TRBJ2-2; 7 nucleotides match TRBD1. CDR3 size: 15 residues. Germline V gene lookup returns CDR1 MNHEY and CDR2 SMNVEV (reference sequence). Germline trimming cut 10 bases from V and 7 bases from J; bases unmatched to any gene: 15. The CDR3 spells CATLRRTGVIGELFF. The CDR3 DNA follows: TGTGCCACCTTGAGGAGAACAGGGGTGATCGGGGAGCTGTTTTTT.

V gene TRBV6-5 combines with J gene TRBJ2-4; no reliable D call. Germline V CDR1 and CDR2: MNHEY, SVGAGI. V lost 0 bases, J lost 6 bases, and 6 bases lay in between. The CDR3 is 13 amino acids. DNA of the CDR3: TGTGCCAGCAGTTACTCGGCAGGAAACATTCAGTACTTC. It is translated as CASSYSAGNIQYF.

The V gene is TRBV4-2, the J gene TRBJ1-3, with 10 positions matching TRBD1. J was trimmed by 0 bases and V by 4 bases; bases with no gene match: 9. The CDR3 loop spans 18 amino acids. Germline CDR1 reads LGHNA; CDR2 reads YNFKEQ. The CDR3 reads CASSPRGQGTGSGNTIYF. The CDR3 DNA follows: TGTGCCAGCAGCCCCCGGGGACAGGGGACTGGCTCTGGAAACACCATATATTTT.

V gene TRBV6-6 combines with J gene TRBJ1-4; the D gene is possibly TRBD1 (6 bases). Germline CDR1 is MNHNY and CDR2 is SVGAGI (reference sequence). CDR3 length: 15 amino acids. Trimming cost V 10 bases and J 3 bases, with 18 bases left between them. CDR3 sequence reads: CATWGGRPANEKLFF. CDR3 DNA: TGTGCCACCTGGGGGGGCCGACCCGCTAATGAAAAACTGTTTTTT.

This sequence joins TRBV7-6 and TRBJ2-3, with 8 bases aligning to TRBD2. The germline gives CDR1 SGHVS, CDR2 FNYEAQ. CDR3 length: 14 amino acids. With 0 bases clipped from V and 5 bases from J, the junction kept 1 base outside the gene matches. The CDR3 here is CASSLAAGGDTQYF. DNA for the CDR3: TGTGCCAGCAGCTTAGCGGCGGGGGGAGATACGCAGTATTTT. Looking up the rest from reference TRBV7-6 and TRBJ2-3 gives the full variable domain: GAGVSQSPRYKVTKRGQDVALRCDPISGHVSLYWYRQALGQGPEFLTYFNYEAQQDKSGLPNDRFSAERPEGSISTLTIQRTEQRDSAMYRCASSLAAGGDTQYFGPGTRLTVL.

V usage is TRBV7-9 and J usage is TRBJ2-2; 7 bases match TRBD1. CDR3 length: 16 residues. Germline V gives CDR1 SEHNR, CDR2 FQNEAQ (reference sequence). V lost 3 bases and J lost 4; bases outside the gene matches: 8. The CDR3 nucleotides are TGTGCCAGCAGCTTGTCGGACAGGAAAGGCACCGGGGAGCTGTTTTTT. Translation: CASSLSDRKGTGELFF.

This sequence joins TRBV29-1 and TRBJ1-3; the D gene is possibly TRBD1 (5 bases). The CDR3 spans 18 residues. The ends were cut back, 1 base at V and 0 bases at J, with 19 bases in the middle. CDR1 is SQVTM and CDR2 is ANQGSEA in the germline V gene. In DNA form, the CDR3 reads TGCAGCGTTGAAGTAGGTCGAGGGACTTCAAGCTCTGGAAACACCATATATTTT. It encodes CSVEVGRGTSSSGNTIYF. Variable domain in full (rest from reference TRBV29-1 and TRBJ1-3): SAVISQKPSRDICQRGTSLTIQCQVDSQVTMMFWYRQQPGQSLTLIATANQGSEATYESGFVIDKFPISRPNLTFSTLTVSNMSPEDSSIYLCSVEVGRGTSSSGNTIYFGEGSWLTVV.

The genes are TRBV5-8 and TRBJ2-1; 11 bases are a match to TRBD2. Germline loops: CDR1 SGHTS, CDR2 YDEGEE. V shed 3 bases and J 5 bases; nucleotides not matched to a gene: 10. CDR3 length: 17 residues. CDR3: CASSSGRTSGYHNEQFF. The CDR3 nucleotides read TGTGCCAGCAGCTCGGGAAGGACTAGCGGGTACCACAATGAGCAGTTCTTC.

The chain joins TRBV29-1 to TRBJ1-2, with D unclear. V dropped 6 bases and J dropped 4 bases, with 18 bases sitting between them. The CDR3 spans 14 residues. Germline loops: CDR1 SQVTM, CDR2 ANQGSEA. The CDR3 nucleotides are TGCAGCGTAGTACCCCCAGGATCTGGCTATGGCTACACCTTC. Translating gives CSVVPPGSGYGYTF.

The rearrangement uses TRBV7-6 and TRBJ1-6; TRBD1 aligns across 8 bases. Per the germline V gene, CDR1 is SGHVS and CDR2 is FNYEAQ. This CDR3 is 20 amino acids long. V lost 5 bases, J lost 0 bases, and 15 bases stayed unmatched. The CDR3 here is CASSPSRTGRVSSYNSPLHF. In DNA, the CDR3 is TGTGCCAGCAGCCCTTCGCGGACAGGGAGGGTTAGCTCCTATAATTCACCCCTCCACTTT.

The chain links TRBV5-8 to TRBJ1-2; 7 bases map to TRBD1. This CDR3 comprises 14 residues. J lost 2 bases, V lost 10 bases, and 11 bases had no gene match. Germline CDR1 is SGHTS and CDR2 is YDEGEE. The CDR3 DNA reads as TGTGCCTCCGTGGGGCAGGGGGAAAACTATGGCTACACCTTC. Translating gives CASVGQGENYGYTF.

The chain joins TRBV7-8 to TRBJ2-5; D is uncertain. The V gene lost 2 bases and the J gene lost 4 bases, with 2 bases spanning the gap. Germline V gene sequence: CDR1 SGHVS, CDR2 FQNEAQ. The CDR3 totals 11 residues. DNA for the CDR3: TGTGCCAGCAGCTTACTAGAGACCCAGTACTTC. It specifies CASSLLETQYF. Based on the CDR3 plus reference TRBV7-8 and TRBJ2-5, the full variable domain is GAGVSQSPRYKVAKRGQDVALRCDPISGHVSLFWYQQALGQGPEFLTYFQNEAQLDKSGLPSDRFFAERPEGSVSTLKIQRTQQEDSAVYLCASSLLETQYFGPGTRLLVL.

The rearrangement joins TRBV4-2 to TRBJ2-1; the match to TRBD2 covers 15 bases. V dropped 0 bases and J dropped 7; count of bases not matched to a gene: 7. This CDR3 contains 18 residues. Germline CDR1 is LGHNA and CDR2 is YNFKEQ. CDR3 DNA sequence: TGTGCCAGCAGCCAAGATCCTGGGGGGACTAGCGGGAGGAATGAGCAGTTCTTC. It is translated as CASSQDPGGTSGRNEQFF.

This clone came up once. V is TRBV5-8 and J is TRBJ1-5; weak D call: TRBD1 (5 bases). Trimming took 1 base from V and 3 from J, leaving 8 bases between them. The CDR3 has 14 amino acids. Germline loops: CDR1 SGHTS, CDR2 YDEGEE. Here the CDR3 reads CASSLYRYNQPQHF. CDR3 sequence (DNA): TGTGCCAGCAGCTTGTACAGGTACAATCAGCCCCAGCATTTT.

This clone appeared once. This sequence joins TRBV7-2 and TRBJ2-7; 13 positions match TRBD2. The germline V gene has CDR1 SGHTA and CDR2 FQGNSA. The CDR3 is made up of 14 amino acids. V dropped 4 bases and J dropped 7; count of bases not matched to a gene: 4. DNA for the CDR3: TGTGCCAGCAGCTCGACTAGCGGGAGGTTTGAGCAGTACTTC. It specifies CASSSTSGRFEQYF.

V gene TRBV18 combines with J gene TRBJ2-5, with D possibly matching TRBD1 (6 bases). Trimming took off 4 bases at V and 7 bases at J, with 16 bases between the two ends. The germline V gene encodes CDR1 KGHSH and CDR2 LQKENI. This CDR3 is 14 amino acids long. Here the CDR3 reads CASSQNRDGGTQYF. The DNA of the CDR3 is TGTGCCAGCTCACAGAACAGGGACGGAGGGACCCAGTACTTC.

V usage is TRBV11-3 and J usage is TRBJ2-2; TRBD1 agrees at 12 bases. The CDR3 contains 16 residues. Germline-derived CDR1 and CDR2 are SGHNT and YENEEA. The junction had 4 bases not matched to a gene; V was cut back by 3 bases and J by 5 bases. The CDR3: CASSLGQGARTGELFF. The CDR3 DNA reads TGTGCCAGCAGCTTGGGACAGGGGGCGCGGACCGGGGAGCTGTTTTTT. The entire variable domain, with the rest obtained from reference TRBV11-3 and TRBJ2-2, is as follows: EAGVVQSPRYKIIEKKQPVAFWCNPISGHNTLYWYLQNLGQGPELLIRYENEEAVDDSQLPKDRFSAERLKGVDSTLKIQPAELGDSAVYLCASSLGQGARTGELFFGEGSRLTVL.

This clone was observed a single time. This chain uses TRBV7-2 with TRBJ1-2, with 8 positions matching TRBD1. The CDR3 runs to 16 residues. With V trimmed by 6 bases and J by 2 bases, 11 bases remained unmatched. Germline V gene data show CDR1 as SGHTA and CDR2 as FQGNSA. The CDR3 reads CASSSHQGASNYGYTF. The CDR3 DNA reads TGTGCCAGCAGTTCTCACCAGGGGGCTTCGAACTATGGCTACACCTTC.

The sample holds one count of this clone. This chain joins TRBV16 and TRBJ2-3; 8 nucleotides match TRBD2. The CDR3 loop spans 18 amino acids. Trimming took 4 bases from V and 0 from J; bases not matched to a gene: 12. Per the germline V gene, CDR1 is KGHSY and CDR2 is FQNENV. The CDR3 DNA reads TGTGCCAGCAGCCCCGGGACTAGGAACTCCCTAAGCACAGATACGCAGTATTTT. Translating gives CASSPGTRNSLSTDTQYF.